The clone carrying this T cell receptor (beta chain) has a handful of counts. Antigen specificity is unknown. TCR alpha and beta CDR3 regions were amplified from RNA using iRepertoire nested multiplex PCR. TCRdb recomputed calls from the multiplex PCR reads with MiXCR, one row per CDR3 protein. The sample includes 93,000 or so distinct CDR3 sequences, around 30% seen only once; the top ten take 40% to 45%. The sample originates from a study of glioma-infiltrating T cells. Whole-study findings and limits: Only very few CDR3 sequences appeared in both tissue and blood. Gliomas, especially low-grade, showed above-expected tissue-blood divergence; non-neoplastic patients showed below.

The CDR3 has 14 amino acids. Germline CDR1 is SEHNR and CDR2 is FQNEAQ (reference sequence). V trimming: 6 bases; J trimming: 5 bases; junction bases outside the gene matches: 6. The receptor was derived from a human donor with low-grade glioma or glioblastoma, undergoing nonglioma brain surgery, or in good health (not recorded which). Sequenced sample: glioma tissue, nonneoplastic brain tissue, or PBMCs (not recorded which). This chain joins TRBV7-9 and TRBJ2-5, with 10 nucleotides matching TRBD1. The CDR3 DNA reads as TGTGCCAGCAGTAGGGGACAGGGGCTGGAGACCCAGTACTTC. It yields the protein CASSRGQGLETQYF.